This T cell receptor (beta chain) is from a study of cytomegalovirus exposure and HLA in healthy donors. It was with 60 Vbeta and 13 Jbeta primers that the PCR ran. TCRdb's table, derived via immunoSEQ multiplex PCR, lists solely in-frame clones and lacks some. The repertoire holds under 200,000 clones, with less than 90% as singletons. The CDR3 consists of 15 residues. J was trimmed by 1 base and V by 8 bases; bases with no gene match: 7. The V gene's germline CDR1 is LNHDA and CDR2 SQIVND (reference sequence). The clonotype comes from a young man in good health and CMV-seronegative. The sample was PBMCs. The rearrangement links TRBV19 to TRBJ2-1, with TRBD1 matching over 8 bases. CDR3 protein: CASGKTGESYNEQFF. The CDR3 DNA follows: TGTGCCAGTGGAAAGACAGGGGAGTCCTACAATGAGCAGTTCTTC. The whole variable domain, remainder taken from reference TRBV19 and TRBJ2-1, is DGGITQSPKYLFRKEGQNVTLSCEQNLNHDAMYWYRQDPGQGLRLIYYSQIVNDFQKGDIAEGYSVSREKKESFPLTVTSAQKNPTAFYLCASGKTGESYNEQFFGPGTRLTVL.